A single T cell receptor (beta chain) is shown here with its context. Its antigen is not known. Amplification in unsorted PBMC replicate PCRs started from about 320 ng DNA, which equals 25,000 to 35,000 T cell genomes. Libraries were prepared by immunoSEQ multiplex PCR; TCRdb keeps only in-frame clonotypes and omits some of them. The sample yields 400,000 to 500,000 clones, 76% seen once. These data originate in a study of shared clonotypes between healthy human individuals. General study points: The diversity represented, both genetic and in exposure history, was limited by few donors.

The germline V gene has CDR1 SGHTA and CDR2 FQGNSA. This CDR3 spans 14 amino acids. The trim removed 4 bases at V and 7 bases at J, leaving 9 bases unmatched. The sample was PBMCs. This sequence originates from a woman between 35 and 50 years old in good health. Some clones in this sample may be carry-over from other donors' samples. V is TRBV7-2 and J is TRBJ2-7; 8 bases are shared with TRBD2. The CDR3 protein is CASSSGGTLREQYF. The CDR3 DNA sequence: TGTGCCAGCAGCTCGGGGGGGACGCTGAGGGAGCAGTACTTC. The variable domain in full, completed from reference TRBV7-2 and TRBJ2-7, reads GAGVSQSPSNKVTEKGKDVELRCDPISGHTALYWYRQSLGQGLEFLIYFQGNSAPDKSGLPSDRFSAERTGGSVSTLTIQRTQQEDSAVYLCASSSGGTLREQYFGPGTRLTVT.